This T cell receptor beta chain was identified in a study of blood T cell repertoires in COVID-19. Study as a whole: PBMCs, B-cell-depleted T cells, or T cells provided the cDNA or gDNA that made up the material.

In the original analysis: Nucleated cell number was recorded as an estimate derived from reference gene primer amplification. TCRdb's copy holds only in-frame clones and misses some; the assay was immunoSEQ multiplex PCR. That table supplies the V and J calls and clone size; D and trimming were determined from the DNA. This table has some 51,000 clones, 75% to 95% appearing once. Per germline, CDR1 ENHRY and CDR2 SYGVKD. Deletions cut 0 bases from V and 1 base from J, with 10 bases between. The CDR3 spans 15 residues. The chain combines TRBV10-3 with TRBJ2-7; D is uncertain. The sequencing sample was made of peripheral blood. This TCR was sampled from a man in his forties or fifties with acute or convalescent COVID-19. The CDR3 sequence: CAISESVSRSYEQYF. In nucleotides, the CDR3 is TGTGCCATCAGTGAGTCAGTTTCGAGATCCTACGAGCAGTACTTC.